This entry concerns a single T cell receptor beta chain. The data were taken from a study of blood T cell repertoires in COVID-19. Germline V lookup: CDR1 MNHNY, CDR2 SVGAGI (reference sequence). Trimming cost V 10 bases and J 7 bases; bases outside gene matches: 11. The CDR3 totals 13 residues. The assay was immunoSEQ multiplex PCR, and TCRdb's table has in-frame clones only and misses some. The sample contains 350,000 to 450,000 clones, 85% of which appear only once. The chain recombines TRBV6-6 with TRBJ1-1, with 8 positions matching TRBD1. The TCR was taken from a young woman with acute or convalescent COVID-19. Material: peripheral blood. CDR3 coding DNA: TGTGCCACCTATCCAGGGGGCGCGGGTGAAGCTTTCTTT. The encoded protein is CATYPGGAGEAFF.